The clone carrying this T cell receptor beta chain was detected ten times or more. Antigen unknown. This entry is derived from a study of regulatory T cells in long-lasting Graves disease. Study-wide results and limits: Examination was confined to peripheral blood, excluding thyroid tissue.

The sample's time point: newly diagnosed GD, antithyroid drugs for less than 3 months. After RNA was extracted from PBMCs, the TCR library was made from it. From an endocrinology department in Xi'an, China, came the patients. Arm-PCR of CDR3 regions and iRepertoire HTBI primers were the basis on which TCR beta libraries were built. MiXCR was run by TCRdb on the multiplex PCR reads, yielding one entry per CDR3 protein. The profile covers fewer than 350,000 distinct CDR3 sequences, with under 20% appearing a single time and 38% taken by the ten largest. The origin of this receptor is a female donor with Graves disease. The material was peripheral blood mononuclear cells (PBMCs), obtained at new diagnosis, from a patient treated with antithyroid drugs.

The CDR3 region has the DNA TGTGCCAGCAGCTTAGCCAGGGCCGGCACAGATACGCAGTATTTT. Encoded protein: CASSLARAGTDTQYF. The rearrangement joins TRBV11-2 to TRBJ2-3; D might be TRBD1 (5 bases). Germline V gene sequence: CDR1 SGHAT, CDR2 FQNNGV. The CDR3 extends over 15 amino acids. Trimming left V 1 base short and J 1 base short, with 9 bases between.